Below, one T cell receptor (beta chain) is given with its context. These data come from a study of blood T cell repertoires in COVID-19. For the study at large: The cDNA or gDNA used as material had been derived from T cells, B-cell-depleted T cells, or PBMCs.

Methods used by the authors: Reference gene primer amplification gave estimated nucleated cell counts. Assay: immunoSEQ multiplex PCR; the TCRdb copy retains only in-frame clones and omits some. V, J and clone size are those of that table, while D and trimming were read from the DNA. The sample has 400,000 to 550,000 clones, about 89% seen once. The sample taken for sequencing was peripheral blood. The TCR sequence derives from a woman aged 25 to 39 with acute or convalescent COVID-19.

CDR3 DNA sequence: TGTGCCAGTAGTATTGGAGGAGGGTTCACTGAAGCTTTCTTT. Residues: CASSIGGGFTEAFF. The chain combines TRBV19 with TRBJ1-1; D remains ambiguous. Germline lookup yields CDR1 LNHDA and CDR2 SQIVND (reference sequence). V lost 3 bases and J lost 4, with 12 bases in between. CDR3 length: 14 amino acids.